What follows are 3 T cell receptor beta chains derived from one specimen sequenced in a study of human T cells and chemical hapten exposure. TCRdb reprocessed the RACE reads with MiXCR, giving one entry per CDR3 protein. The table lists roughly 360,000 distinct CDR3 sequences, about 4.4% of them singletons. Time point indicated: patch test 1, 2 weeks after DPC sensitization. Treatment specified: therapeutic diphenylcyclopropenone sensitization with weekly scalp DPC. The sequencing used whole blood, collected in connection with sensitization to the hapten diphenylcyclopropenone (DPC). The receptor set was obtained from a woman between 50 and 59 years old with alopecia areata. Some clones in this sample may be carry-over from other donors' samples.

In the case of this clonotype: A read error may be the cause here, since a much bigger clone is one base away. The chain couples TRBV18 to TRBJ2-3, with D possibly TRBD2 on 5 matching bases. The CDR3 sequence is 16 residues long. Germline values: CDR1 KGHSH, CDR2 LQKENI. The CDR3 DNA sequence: TGTGCCAGCTCCCCGAATCCCCGGGATTTAACAGATACGCAGAATTTT. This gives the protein CASSPNPRDLTDTQNF.

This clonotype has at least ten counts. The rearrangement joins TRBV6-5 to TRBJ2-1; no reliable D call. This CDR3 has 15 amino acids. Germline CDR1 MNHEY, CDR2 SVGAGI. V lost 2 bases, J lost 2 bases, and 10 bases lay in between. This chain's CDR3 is CASSYGLTTYNEQFF. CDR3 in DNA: TGTGCCAGCAGTTACGGTCTTACAACCTACAATGAGCAGTTCTTC.

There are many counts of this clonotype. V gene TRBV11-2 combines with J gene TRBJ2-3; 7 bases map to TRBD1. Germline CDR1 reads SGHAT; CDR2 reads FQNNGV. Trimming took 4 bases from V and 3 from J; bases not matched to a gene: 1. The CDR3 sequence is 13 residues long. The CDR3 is CASSSGQTDTQYF. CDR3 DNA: TGTGCCAGCAGCTCGGGACAGACAGATACGCAGTATTTT.